These T cell receptor beta chains were read from a single sample in a study of OX40 agonist ivuxolimab in advanced cancers. Sequenced by immunoSEQ multiplex PCR; TCRdb stores in-frame clones only, minus some. The sample lists 67,000 or so clones; less than 90% were seen once. The sample consisted of CD4+ or CD8+ T cells sorted from blood, taken in a trial of the OX40 agonist ivuxolimab. The receptors here all came from an adult with an advanced solid tumor such as melanoma, head and neck, liver or kidney cancer. Each CDR3 is given with its conserved first and last residue. A D gene is named only where the DNA matches it firmly. The size field is filled for only some rows; it gives once, few, many or a size class.

TRBV11-3,TRBJ2-3,NA,NA,CASSLGVTTDTQYF,TGTGCCAGCAGCTTAGGGGTCACCACAGATACGCAGTATTTT
TRBV7-2,TRBJ2-5,NA,NA,CASSLVRGPGETQYF,TGTGCCAGCAGCTTAGTGCGGGGGCCTGGAGAGACCCAGTACTTC
TRBV5-1,TRBJ2-5,TRBD1,NA,CASHTGTGEETQYF,TGCGCCAGTCACACCGGGACAGGGGAAGAGACCCAGTACTTC
TRBV5-1,TRBJ2-3,NA,NA,CASSYHSGTDTQYF,TGCGCCAGCAGCTATCACTCGGGGACAGATACGCAGTATTTT
TRBV27,TRBJ1-3,NA,NA,CASKGFRGNTIYF,TGTGCCAGCAAGGGGTTCAGAGGAAACACCATATATTTT
TRBV11-1,TRBJ2-2,TRBD2,NA,CASRGGTTGELFF,TGTGCCAGCAGGGGGGGGACCACCGGGGAGCTGTTTTTT
TRBV4-2,TRBJ1-2,NA,NA,CASSLTNQGSLNYGYTF,TGTGCCAGCAGCCTAACCAATCAGGGTTCCCTCAACTATGGCTACACCTTC
TRBV5-1,TRBJ2-5,TRBD2,NA,CASSYLAGDPETQYF,TGCGCCAGCAGCTATCTAGCGGGAGACCCAGAGACCCAGTACTTC
TRBV15,TRBJ1-4,NA,NA,CATSRDLAGRNEKLFF,TGTGCCACCAGCAGAGATCTAGCAGGTCGTAATGAAAAACTGTTTTTT
TRBV5-4,TRBJ2-2,NA,NA,CASSFDAGYTGELFF,TGTGCCAGCAGCTTTGATGCGGGCTACACCGGGGAGCTGTTTTTT
TRBV28,TRBJ1-4,TRBD1,NA,CASSLPGGGEKLFF,TGTGCCAGCAGTTTACCAGGGGGTGGTGAAAAACTGTTTTTT
TRBV6-6,TRBJ2-7,TRBD2,NA,CASSYRGRDYEQYF,TGTGCCAGCAGTTACAGAGGGAGGGACTACGAGCAGTACTTC
TRBV10-1,TRBJ1-4,NA,NA,CASSESRLDGDEKLFF,TGCGCCAGCAGTGAGTCCCGGTTAGATGGGGATGAAAAACTGTTTTTT
TRBV19,TRBJ2-7,NA,few,CASSKGVEYEQYF,TGTGCCAGTAGTAAGGGGGTAGAGTACGAGCAGTACTTC
TRBV18,TRBJ1-1,TRBD1,NA,CASSRVRDRGGNTEAFF,TGTGCCAGCTCACGCGTCCGGGACAGGGGGGGGAACACTGAAGCTTTCTTT
TRBV19,TRBJ2-7,NA,NA,CASSIDHMVWDEQYF,TGTGCCAGTAGTATAGATCACATGGTATGGGACGAGCAGTACTTC
TRBV10-2,TRBJ2-5,NA,NA,CASKSGGGETQYF,TGCGCCAGCAAGTCAGGAGGCGGGGAGACCCAGTACTTC
TRBV2,TRBJ2-2,NA,once,CASKIGEGSGELFF,TGTGCCAGCAAGATAGGGGAAGGGTCCGGGGAGCTGTTTTTT
TRBV5-6,TRBJ1-4,NA,NA,CASSLIGRGSEKLFF,TGTGCCAGCAGCTTGATAGGGAGAGGAAGTGAAAAACTGTTTTTT
TRBV10-3,TRBJ2-1,NA,NA,CAISQIGNEQFF,TGTGCCATCAGTCAGATTGGGAATGAGCAGTTCTTC
TRBV5-5,TRBJ2-7,TRBD2,NA,CASRGRGGLAGVGSYEQYF,TGTGCCAGCAGGGGCCGAGGAGGGCTAGCGGGGGTCGGCTCCTACGAGCAGTACTTC
TRBV19,TRBJ1-5,TRBD1,NA,CASSGTGGNQPQHF,TGTGCCAGTAGTGGGACAGGGGGCAATCAGCCCCAGCATTTT
TRBV7-9,TRBJ2-2,TRBD1,NA,CASSSWTGVIGELFF,TGTGCCAGCAGCTCCTGGACAGGGGTTATCGGGGAGCTGTTTTTT
TRBV6-1,TRBJ2-2,NA,NA,CASSEWDFNTGELFF,TGTGCCAGCAGTGAATGGGACTTCAACACCGGGGAGCTGTTTTTT
TRBV6-6,TRBJ2-2,TRBD1,NA,CASRGQGSTGELLF,TGTGCCAGCAGGGGACAGGGGAGCACCGGGGAGCTGCTTTTT
TRBV28,TRBJ2-7,NA,NA,CASHGGRSYEQYF,TGTGCCAGCCACGGGGGCCGATCCTACGAGCAGTACTTC
TRBV28,TRBJ1-2,NA,NA,CASSLGAGLLGYTF,TGTGCCAGCAGTCTAGGCGCAGGTCTCCTTGGCTACACCTTC
TRBV6-5,TRBJ2-1,TRBD2,once,CASSYSSGGYNEQFF,TGTGCCAGCAGTTACTCGAGCGGGGGGTACAATGAGCAGTTCTTC
TRBV10-3,TRBJ2-7,NA,once,CAIRRDGDYEQYF,TGTGCCATCAGGAGGGACGGAGACTACGAGCAGTACTTC
TRBV5-1,TRBJ2-5,TRBD1,NA,CASSLTGERGETQYF,TGCGCCAGCAGCCTGACAGGGGAACGGGGAGAGACCCAGTACTTC
TRBV5-5,TRBJ2-7,NA,NA,CASSLDAGKTYEQYF,TGTGCCAGCAGCTTGGATGCTGGGAAGACCTACGAGCAGTACTTC
TRBV10-2,TRBJ2-1,NA,NA,CASTRGDTYNEQFF,TGCGCCAGCACCCGAGGGGACACCTACAATGAGCAGTTCTTC
TRBV5-1,TRBJ2-5,NA,NA,CASSLVGRAETQYF,TGCGCCAGCAGCTTGGTTGGTAGGGCAGAGACCCAGTACTTC
TRBV19,TRBJ1-2,TRBD1,NA,CASQGEEWYGYTF,TGTGCCAGCCAGGGGGAAGAATGGTATGGCTACACCTTC
TRBV5-5,TRBJ2-2,NA,NA,CASASWADTGELFF,TGTGCCAGCGCCTCATGGGCGGACACCGGGGAGCTGTTTTTT
TRBV11-3,TRBJ2-3,NA,NA,CASSPRAGLPPDTQYF,TGTGCCAGCAGCCCCCGGGCAGGTCTACCTCCGGATACGCAGTATTTT
TRBV30,TRBJ1-4,NA,NA,CATEGDNEKLFF,TGTGCCACGGAAGGTGATAATGAAAAACTGTTTTTT
TRBV5-1,TRBJ1-5,NA,once,CASSLGHPPEGNQPQHF,TGCGCCAGCAGCTTAGGACATCCACCTGAGGGCAATCAGCCCCAGCATTTT
TRBV28,TRBJ2-7,TRBD1,NA,CASIAGGIYEQYF,TGTGCCAGCATAGCAGGGGGAATATACGAGCAGTACTTC
TRBV19,TRBJ2-5,NA,NA,CATTKAGQETQYF,TGTGCCACCACTAAGGCAGGGCAAGAGACCCAGTACTTC
TRBV19,TRBJ2-4,NA,once,CASSIVGGTSAKNIQYF,TGTGCCAGTAGTATAGTTGGAGGGACTTCGGCCAAAAACATTCAGTACTTC
TRBV9,TRBJ2-2,NA,once,CASSVVPLWQGIGELFF,TGTGCCAGCAGCGTAGTCCCATTGTGGCAGGGAATCGGGGAGCTGTTTTTT
TRBV29-1,TRBJ2-7,TRBD1,NA,CSGSAGTVREQYF,TGCAGCGGGAGCGCCGGGACAGTGCGCGAGCAGTACTTC
TRBV11-1,TRBJ2-4,NA,NA,CANHMRKHIQYF,TGTGCCAACCATATGAGGAAACACATTCAGTACTTC
TRBV7-9,TRBJ1-2,TRBD1,NA,CASQGAGNYGYTF,TGTGCCAGCCAGGGGGCAGGCAACTATGGCTACACCTTC